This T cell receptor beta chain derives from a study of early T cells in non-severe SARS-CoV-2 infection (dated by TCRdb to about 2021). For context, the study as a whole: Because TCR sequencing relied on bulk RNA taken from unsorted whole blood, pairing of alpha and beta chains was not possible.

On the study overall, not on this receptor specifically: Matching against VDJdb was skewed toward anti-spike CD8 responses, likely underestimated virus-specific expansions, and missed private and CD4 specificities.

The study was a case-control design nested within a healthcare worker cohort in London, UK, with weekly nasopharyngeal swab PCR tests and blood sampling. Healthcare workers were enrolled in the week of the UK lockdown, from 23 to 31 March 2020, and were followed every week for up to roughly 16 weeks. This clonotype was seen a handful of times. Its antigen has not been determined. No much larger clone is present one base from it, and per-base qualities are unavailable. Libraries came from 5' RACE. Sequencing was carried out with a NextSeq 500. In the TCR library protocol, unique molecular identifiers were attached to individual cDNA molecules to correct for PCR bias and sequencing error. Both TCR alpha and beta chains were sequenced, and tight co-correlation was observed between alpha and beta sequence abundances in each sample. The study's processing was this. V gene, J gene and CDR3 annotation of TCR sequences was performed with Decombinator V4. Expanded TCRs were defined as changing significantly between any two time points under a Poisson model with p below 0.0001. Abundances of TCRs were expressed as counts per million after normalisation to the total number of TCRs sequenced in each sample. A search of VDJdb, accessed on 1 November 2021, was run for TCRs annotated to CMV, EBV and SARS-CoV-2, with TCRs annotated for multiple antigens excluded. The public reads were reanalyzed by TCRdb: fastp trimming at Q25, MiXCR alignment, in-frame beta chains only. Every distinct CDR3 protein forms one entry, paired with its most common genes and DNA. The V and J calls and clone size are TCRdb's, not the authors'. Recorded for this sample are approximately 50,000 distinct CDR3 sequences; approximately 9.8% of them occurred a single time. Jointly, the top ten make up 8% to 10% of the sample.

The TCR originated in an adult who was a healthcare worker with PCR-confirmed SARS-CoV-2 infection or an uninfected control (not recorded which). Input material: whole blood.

CDR3 loop: CAWSVRGEAFF. Here is the DNA: TGTGCCTGGAGTGTACGGGGTGAAGCTTTCTTT. The sequence joins TRBV30 to TRBJ1-1; no D gene is confidently identified. From the cysteine through the phenylalanine, the CDR3 covers 11 amino acids. The retained sequence is limited to the CDR3, 33 bases, with the frame set at the first base. V lost 0 bases and J lost 7 bases; the stretch between them is 6 bases long. The germline V gene (reference sequence) provides CDR1 GTSNPN and CDR2 SVGIG.